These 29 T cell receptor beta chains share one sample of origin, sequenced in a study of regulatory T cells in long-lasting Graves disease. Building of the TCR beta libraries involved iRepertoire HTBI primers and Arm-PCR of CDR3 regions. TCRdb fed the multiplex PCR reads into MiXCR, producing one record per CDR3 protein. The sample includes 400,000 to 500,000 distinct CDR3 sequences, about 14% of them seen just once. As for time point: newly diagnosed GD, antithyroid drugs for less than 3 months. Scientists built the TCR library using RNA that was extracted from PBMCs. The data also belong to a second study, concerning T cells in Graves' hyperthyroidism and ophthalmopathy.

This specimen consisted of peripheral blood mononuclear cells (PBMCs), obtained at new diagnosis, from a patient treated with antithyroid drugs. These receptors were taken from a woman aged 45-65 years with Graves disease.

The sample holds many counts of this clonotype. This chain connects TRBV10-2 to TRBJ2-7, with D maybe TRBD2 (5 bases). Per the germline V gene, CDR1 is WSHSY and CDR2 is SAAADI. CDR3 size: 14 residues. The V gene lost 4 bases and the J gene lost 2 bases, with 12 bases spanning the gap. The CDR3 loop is CASSVNGNTYEQYF. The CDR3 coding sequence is TGCGCCAGCAGTGTAAACGGGAATACCTACGAGCAGTACTTC.

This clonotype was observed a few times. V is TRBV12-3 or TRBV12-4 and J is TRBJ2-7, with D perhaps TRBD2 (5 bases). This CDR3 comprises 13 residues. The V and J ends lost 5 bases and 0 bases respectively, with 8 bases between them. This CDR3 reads CASSAGISYEQYF. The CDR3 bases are TGTGCCAGCAGTGCCGGGATCTCCTACGAGCAGTACTTC.

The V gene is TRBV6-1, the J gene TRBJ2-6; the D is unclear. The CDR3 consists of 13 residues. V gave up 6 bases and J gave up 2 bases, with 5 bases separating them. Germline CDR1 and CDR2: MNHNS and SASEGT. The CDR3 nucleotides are TGTGCCAGCAGAAACGCTGGGGCCAACGTCCTGACTTTC. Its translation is CASRNAGANVLTF.

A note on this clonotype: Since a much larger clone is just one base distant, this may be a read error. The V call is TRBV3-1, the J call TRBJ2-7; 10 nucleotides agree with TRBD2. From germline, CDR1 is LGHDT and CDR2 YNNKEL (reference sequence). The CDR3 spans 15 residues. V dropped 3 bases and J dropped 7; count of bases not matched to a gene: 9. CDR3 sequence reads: CASSHSSGRGNEQYF. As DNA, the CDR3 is TGTGCCAGCAGCCATTCTAGCGGGAGAGGCAATGAGCAGTACTTC.

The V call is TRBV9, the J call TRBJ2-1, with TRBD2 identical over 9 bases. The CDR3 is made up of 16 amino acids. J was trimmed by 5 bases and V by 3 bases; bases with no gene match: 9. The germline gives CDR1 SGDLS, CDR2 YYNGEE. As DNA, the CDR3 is TGTGCCAGCAGCGCCCATCCGACTAGCGGAGACAATGAGCAGTTCTTC. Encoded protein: CASSAHPTSGDNEQFF.

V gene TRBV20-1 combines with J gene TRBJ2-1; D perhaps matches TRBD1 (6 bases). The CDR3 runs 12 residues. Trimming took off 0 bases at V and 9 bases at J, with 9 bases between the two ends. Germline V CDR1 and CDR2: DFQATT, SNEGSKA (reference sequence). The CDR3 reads CSAREGQTEQFF. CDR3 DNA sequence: TGCAGTGCTAGAGAAGGACAGACTGAGCAGTTCTTC.

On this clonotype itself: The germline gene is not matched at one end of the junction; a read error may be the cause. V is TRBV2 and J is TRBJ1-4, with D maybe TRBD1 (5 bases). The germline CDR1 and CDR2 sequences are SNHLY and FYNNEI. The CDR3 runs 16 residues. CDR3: CVSKFGHTSTNEKLFF. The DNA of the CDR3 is TGTGTCAGCAAGTTTGGACACACTTCAACTAATGAAAAACTGTTTTTT.

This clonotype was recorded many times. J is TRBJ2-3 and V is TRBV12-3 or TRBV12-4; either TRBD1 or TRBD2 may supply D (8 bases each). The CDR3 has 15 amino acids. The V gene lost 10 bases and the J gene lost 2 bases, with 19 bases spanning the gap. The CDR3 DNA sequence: TGTGCCATCAGGGGGCTAGCGGGCCTCACAGATACGCAGTATTTT. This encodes CAIRGLAGLTDTQYF.

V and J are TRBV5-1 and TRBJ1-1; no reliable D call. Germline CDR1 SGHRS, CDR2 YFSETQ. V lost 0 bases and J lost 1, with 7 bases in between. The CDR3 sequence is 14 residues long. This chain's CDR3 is CASSLALQNTEAFF. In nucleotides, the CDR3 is TGCGCCAGCAGCTTGGCCTTGCAGAACACTGAAGCTTTCTTT. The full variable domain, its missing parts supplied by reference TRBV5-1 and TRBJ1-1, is KAGVTQTPRYLIKTRGQQVTLSCSPISGHRSVSWYQQTPGQGLQFLFEYFSETQRNKGNFPGRFSGRQFSNSRSEMNVSTLELGDSALYLCASSLALQNTEAFFGQGTRLTVV.

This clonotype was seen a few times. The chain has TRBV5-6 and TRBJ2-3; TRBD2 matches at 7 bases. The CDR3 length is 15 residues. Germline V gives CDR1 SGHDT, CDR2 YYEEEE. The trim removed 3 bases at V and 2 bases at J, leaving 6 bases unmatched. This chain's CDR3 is CASSSIGRITDTQYF. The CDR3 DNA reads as TGTGCCAGCAGCTCGATCGGGAGGATCACAGATACGCAGTATTTT. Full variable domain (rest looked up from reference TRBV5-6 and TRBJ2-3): DAGVTQSPTHLIKTRGQQVTLRCSPKSGHDTVSWYQQALGQGPQFIFQYYEEEERQRGNFPDRFSGHQFPNYSSELNVNALLLGDSALYLCASSSIGRITDTQYFGPGTRLTVL.

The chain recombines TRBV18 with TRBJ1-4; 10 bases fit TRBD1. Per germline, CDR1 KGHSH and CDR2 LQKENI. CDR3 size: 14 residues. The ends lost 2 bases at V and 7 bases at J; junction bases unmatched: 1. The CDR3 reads CASSPGQGVEKLFF. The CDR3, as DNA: TGTGCCAGCTCACCAGGACAGGGGGTTGAAAAACTGTTTTTT.

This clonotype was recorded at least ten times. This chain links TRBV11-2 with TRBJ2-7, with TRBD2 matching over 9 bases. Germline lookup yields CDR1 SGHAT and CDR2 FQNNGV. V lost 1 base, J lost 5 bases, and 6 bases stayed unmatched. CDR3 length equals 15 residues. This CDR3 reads CASSLVRGRAHEQYF. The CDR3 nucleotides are TGTGCCAGCAGCTTAGTCCGCGGGAGGGCCCACGAGCAGTACTTC. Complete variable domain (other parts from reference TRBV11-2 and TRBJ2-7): EAGVAQSPRYKIIEKRQSVAFWCNPISGHATLYWYQQILGQGPKLLIQFQNNGVVDDSQLPKDRFSAERLKGVDSTLKIQPAKLEDSAVYLCASSLVRGRAHEQYFGPGTRLTVT.

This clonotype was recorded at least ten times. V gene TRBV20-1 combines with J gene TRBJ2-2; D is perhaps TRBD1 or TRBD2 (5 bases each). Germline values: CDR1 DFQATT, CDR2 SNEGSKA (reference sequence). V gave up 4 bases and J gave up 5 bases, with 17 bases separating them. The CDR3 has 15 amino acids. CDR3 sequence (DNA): TGCAGTGCTAACATGAGGGGCCCGGTTACCGGGGAGCTGTTTTTT. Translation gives CSANMRGPVTGELFF.

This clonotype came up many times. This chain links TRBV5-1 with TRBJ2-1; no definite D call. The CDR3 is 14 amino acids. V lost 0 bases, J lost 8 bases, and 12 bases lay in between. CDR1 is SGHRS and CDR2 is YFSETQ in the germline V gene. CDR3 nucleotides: TGCGCCAGCAGCTTGGCGAATACAGATGATGAGCAGTTCTTC. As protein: CASSLANTDDEQFF.

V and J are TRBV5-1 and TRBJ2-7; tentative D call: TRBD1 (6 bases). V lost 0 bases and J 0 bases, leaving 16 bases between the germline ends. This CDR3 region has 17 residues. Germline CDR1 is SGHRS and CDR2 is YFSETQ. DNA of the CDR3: TGCGCCAGCAGCTTGGGCAACTCAGGGGACCGCTCCTACGAGCAGTACTTC. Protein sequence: CASSLGNSGDRSYEQYF.

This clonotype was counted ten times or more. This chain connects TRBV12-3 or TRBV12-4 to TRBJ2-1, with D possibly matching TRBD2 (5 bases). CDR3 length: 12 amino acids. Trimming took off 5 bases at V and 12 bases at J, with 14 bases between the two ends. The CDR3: CASSSGEAMQFF. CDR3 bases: TGTGCCAGCAGTAGCGGAGAAGCGATGCAGTTCTTC.

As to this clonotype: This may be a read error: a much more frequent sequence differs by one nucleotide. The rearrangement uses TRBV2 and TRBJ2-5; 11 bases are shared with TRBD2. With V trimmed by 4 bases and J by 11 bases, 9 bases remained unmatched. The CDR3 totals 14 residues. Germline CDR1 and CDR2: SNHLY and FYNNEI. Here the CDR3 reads CASSGLAGLSEQYF. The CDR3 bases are TGTGCCAGCAGTGGACTAGCGGGACTGAGTGAGCAGTACTTC.

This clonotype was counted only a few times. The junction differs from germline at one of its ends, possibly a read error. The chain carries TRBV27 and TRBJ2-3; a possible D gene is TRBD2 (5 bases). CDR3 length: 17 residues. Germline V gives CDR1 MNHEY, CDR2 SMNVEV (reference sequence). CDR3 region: CASSLSSLSASRDTQYF. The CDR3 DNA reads TGTGCCAGCAGTTTATCGTCCCTCTCGGCTAGCAGAGATACGCAGTATTTT.

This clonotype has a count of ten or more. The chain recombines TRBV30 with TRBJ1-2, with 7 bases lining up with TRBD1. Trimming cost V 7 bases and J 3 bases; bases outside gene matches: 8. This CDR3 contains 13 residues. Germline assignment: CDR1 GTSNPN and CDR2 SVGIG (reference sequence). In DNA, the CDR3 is TGTGCCTCTCAGCCACAGGGGCACTATGGCTACACCTTC. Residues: CASQPQGHYGYTF.

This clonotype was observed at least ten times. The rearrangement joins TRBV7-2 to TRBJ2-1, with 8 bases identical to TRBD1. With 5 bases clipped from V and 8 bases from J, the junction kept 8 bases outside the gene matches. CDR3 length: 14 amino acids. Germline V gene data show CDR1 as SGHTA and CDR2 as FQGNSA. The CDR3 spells CASSETGADYEQFF. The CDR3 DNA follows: TGTGCCAGCAGCGAGACAGGGGCTGACTATGAGCAGTTCTTC.

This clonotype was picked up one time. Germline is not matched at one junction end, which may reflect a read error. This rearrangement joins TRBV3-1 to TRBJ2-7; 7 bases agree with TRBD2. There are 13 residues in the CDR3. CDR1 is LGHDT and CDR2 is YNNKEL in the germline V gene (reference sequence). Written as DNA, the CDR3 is TGTGCCAGCAGCCAGGTCGGACTAGAGGAGCGGTACTTC. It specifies CASSQVGLEERYF.

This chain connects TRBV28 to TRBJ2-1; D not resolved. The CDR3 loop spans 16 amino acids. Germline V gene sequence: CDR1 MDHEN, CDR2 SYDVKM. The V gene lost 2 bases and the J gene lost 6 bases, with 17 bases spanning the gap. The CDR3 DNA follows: TGTGCCAGCAGTTTACGCGCAGCCCCGATTGGCAATGAGCAGTTCTTC. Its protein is CASSLRAAPIGNEQFF.

The CDR3 is CASSQPGTVIGKLFF. CDR3 DNA: TGTGCCAGCAGCCAACCGGGAACAGTTATAGGAAAACTGTTTTTT. V usage is TRBV3-1 and J usage is TRBJ1-4; D uncertain. Germline lookup yields CDR1 LGHDT and CDR2 YNNKEL (reference sequence). Between the trimmed V and J ends, which lost 2 bases and 10 bases, there was a span of 17 bases. The CDR3 totals 15 residues. Complete variable domain (other parts from reference TRBV3-1 and TRBJ1-4): DTAVSQTPKYLVTQMGNDKSIKCEQNLGHDTMYWYKQDSKKFLKIMFSYNNKELIINETVPNRFSPKSPDKAHLNLHINSLELGDSAVYFCASSQPGTVIGKLFFGSGTQLSVL.

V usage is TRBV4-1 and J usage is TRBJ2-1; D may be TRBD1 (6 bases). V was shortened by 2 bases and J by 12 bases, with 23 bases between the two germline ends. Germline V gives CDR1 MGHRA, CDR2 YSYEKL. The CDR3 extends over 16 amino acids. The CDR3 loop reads CASSQPATYPRGSQFF. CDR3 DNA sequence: TGCGCCAGCAGCCAACCGGCAACATACCCAAGGGGGTCGCAGTTCTTC.

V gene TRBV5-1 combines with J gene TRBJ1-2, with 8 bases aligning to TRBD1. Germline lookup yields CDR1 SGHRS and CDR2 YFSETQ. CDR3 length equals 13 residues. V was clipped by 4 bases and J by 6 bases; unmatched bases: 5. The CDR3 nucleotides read TGCGCCAGCAGCGGAGACAGGGGACATGGCTACACCTTC. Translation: CASSGDRGHGYTF.

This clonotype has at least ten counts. CDR3: CSAERAGATYEQYF. The CDR3 DNA sequence: TGCAGCGCCGAACGGGCGGGGGCAACCTACGAGCAGTACTTC. V is TRBV29-1 and J is TRBJ2-7; a possible D gene is TRBD2 (7 bases). Looked up from germline, CDR1 is SQVTM and CDR2 is ANQGSEA. The CDR3 spans 14 residues. The V end lost 7 bases, the J end lost 2 bases, and 18 bases lay between the germline ends.

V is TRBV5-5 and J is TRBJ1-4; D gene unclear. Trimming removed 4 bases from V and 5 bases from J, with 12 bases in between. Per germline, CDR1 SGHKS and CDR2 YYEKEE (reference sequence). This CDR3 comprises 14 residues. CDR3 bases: TGTGCCAGCAGCCTGCGGGGAATCAATGAAAAACTGTTTTTT. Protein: CASSLRGINEKLFF.

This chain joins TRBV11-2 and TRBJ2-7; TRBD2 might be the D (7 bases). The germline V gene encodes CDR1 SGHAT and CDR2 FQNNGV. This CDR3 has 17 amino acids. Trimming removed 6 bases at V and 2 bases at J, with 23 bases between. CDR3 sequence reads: CASRESGRGAGTYEQYF. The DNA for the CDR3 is TGTGCCAGCAGAGAGAGTGGTCGGGGGGCCGGCACCTACGAGCAGTACTTC.

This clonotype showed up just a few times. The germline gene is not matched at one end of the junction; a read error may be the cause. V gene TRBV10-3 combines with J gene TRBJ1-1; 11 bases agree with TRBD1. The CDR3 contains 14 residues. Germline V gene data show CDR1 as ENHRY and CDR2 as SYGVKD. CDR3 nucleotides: TGTGCCTTCAGTGTTGGGGACAGGGGGGCTGAAGCTTTCTTT. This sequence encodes CAFSVGDRGAEAFF.